This T cell receptor (beta chain) comes out of a study of shared clonotypes between healthy human individuals. Study-wide background: Researchers assigned three CD4 naive, three CD4 memory, two CD8 naive and one CD8 memory plate to each donor.

This clone is a singleton in its sample. Its target is unknown. The V end lost 4 bases, the J end lost 13 bases, and 14 bases lay between the germline ends. This CDR3 comprises 12 residues. Germline V CDR1 and CDR2: LNHDA, SQIVND (reference sequence). The study, taken as a whole, reports: Some clonotypes were shared by all four sorted-subset donors, while others were not shared. The non-shared ones had lower generation probabilities than the shared ones. Larger estimated richness was generally recorded for naive subsets relative to memory subsets. The study drew on few donors, limiting represented genetic and exposure-history diversity.

Measured with immunoSEQ multiplex PCR; TCRdb has only the in-frame clones, and not every one. The table includes more than 1.2 million clones, around 98.5% detected once. This TCR was sampled from a young man in good health. Sequencing used naive CD4+ T cells sorted from blood. Subset given: CD45RA+ positively selected. The chain joins TRBV19 to TRBJ2-1; possibly TRBD2 for D (5 bases). CDR3 protein: CASSTLRDRQFF. The CDR3 DNA sequence: TGTGCCAGTAGTACCCTCCGGGATAGACAGTTCTTC.